The 10 T cell receptor beta chains listed next were all sequenced from one sample in a study of OX40 agonist ivuxolimab in advanced cancers. Data came from immunoSEQ multiplex PCR; TCRdb stores just in-frame clones and leaves some out. The sample lists tens of thousands of clones, about nine tenths seen once, with roughly 1.1% in the top ten. Sample: CD4+ or CD8+ T cells sorted from blood, taken in a trial of the OX40 agonist ivuxolimab. These receptors were collected from an adult with an advanced solid tumor such as melanoma, head and neck, liver or kidney cancer.

V is TRBV18 and J is TRBJ1-1; 8 positions match TRBD1. Losses at the gene ends were 3 bases for V and 4 bases for J; bases not matched to a gene: 7. CDR1 KGHSH and CDR2 LQKENI come from the germline V gene. The CDR3 totals 15 residues. The CDR3 DNA sequence: TGTGCCAGCTCACCCCCGACAGGGGAGATCACTGAAGCTTTCTTT. Translation gives CASSPPTGEITEAFF.

J is TRBJ2-7 and V is TRBV12-5, with D perhaps assigned TRBD1 or TRBD2 (5 bases each). V gave up 6 bases and J gave up 3 bases, with 9 bases separating them. Germline CDR1 and CDR2: LGHNT and FRNRAP. The CDR3 loop spans 12 amino acids. CDR3: CASGPGLYEQYF. The CDR3 region has the DNA TGTGCTAGTGGCCCGGGGCTCTACGAGCAGTACTTC. The full variable domain, in which reference TRBV12-5 and TRBJ2-7 provide the parts outside the CDR3, is DARVTQTPRHKVTEMGQEVTMRCQPILGHNTVFWYRQTMMQGLELLAYFRNRAPLDDSGMPKDRFSAEMPDATLATLKIQPSEPRDSAVYFCASGPGLYEQYFGPGTRLTVT.

In regard to this clone: Other nucleotide sequences from this sample produce the same CDR3. The chain links TRBV13 to TRBJ2-5; 7 positions match TRBD2. Trimming took 0 bases from V and 7 from J; bases not matched to a gene: 5. Germline values: CDR1 PRHDT, CDR2 FYEKMQ (reference sequence). The CDR3 spans 14 residues. This CDR3 reads CASSLGGGKGTQYF. CDR3 sequence (DNA): TGTGCCAGCAGCTTAGGCGGGGGGAAGGGGACCCAGTACTTC. The full variable domain, completed using reference TRBV13 and TRBJ2-5, is AAGVIQSPRHLIKEKRETATLKCYPIPRHDTVYWYQQGPGQDPQFLISFYEKMQSDKGSIPDRFSAQQFSDYHSELNMSSLELGDSALYFCASSLGGGKGTQYFGPGTRLLVL.

The rearrangement uses TRBV19 and TRBJ2-5; 7 bases align to TRBD2. This CDR3 comprises 15 residues. CDR1 and CDR2 from the germline V gene are LNHDA and SQIVND (reference sequence). Trimming removed 6 bases from V and 3 bases from J; junction bases left unmatched: 10. The CDR3 region has the DNA TGTGCCAGTAGGGGGCTAGCGGACCGTAAAGAGACCCAGTACTTC. It yields the protein CASRGLADRKETQYF.

In this sample, this clone turned up once. This chain joins TRBV11-3 and TRBJ2-7; 9 bases map to TRBD2. Germline V gene sequence: CDR1 SGHNT, CDR2 YENEEA. The V and J ends lost 5 bases and 7 bases, in that order; junction bases with no gene match: 3. The CDR3 runs to 12 residues. CDR3 amino acids: CASSILAGEQYF. The CDR3, as DNA: TGTGCCAGCAGCATCCTAGCGGGAGAGCAGTACTTC. The full variable domain, completed using reference TRBV11-3 and TRBJ2-7, is EAGVVQSPRYKIIEKKQPVAFWCNPISGHNTLYWYLQNLGQGPELLIRYENEEAVDDSQLPKDRFSAERLKGVDSTLKIQPAELGDSAVYLCASSILAGEQYFGPGTRLTVT.

The V call is TRBV6-5, the J call TRBJ2-7, with TRBD2 matching over 11 bases. In germline, CDR1 is MNHEY, CDR2 SVGAGI. CDR3 length equals 16 residues. V lost 2 bases and J lost 2; bases outside the gene matches: 5. The CDR3 loop reads CASSYHQLAGAYEQYF. The CDR3, as DNA: TGTGCCAGCAGTTACCACCAACTAGCGGGAGCCTACGAGCAGTACTTC.

This chain links TRBV13 with TRBJ1-5, with D maybe TRBD1 (6 bases). This CDR3 has 15 residues. Germline loops: CDR1 PRHDT, CDR2 FYEKMQ (reference sequence). With 5 bases removed from V and 0 bases from J, the gap between germline ends came to 11 bases. The CDR3 sequence: CASSRGGYSNQPQHF. CDR3 sequence (DNA): TGTGCCAGCAGCCGCGGGGGCTATAGCAATCAGCCCCAGCATTTT.

The rearrangement links TRBV28 to TRBJ1-5; TRBD1 might be the D (6 bases). The CDR3 extends over 12 amino acids. The germline gives CDR1 MDHEN, CDR2 SYDVKM. V was shortened by 9 bases and J by 4 bases, with 10 bases between the two germline ends. This CDR3 is CASWTENQPQHF. CDR3 DNA sequence: TGTGCCAGTTGGACAGAAAATCAGCCCCAGCATTTT.

The chain couples TRBV7-6 to TRBJ2-7; D is perhaps TRBD1 or TRBD2 (6 bases each). This CDR3 region has 17 residues. CDR1 and CDR2 from the germline V gene are SGHVS and FNYEAQ. V was pared by 4 bases and J by 0 bases, with 19 bases between. The CDR3 DNA reads as TGTGCCAGCAGCTCGGGGGCGGGCTCGTTGAGCTCCTACGAGCAGTACTTC. Encoded protein: CASSSGAGSLSSYEQYF.

V gene TRBV7-3 combines with J gene TRBJ2-5, with no clear D. The end of the DNA fits TRBJ2-7 better, so the J call may be wrong. The CDR3 loop spans 15 amino acids. Per germline, CDR1 SGHTA and CDR2 FQGTGA. CDR3 coding DNA: TGTGCCAGCAGCTTACGGGCTGGATTCTTATACGAGCAGTACTTC. Protein sequence: CASSLRAGFLYEQYF.